These 5 T cell receptor beta chains originate from one sample sequenced in a study of T cells after yellow fever vaccination. Via MiXCR, TCRdb re-called the 5' RACE reads, giving one row per CDR3 protein. The table shows 400,000 to 450,000 distinct CDR3 sequences, with roughly 20% occurring only once. The sequenced sample was PBMCs, obtained before the yellow fever booster vaccination. The receptors originated from a man in his late teens or twenties who received the YFV17D yellow fever vaccine.

This clonotype occurred a few times. This chain connects TRBV7-2 to TRBJ2-3, with 16 nucleotides matching TRBD2. J was trimmed by 0 bases and V by 5 bases; bases with no gene match: 17. Per the germline V gene, CDR1 is SGHTA and CDR2 is FQGNSA. The CDR3 has 22 amino acids. The CDR3 DNA reads as TGTGCCAGCAGCCACAAGTTGCGGGGACTAGCGGGGGGGCGAACTAGCACAGATACGCAGTATTTT. It is translated as CASSHKLRGLAGGRTSTDTQYF.

This clonotype was seen only a few times. The CDR3 coding sequence is TGTGCCAGCAGCTTAAGCGGGCATGATTCACCCCTCCACTTT. It encodes CASSLSGHDSPLHF. The chain is built from TRBV7-9 and TRBJ1-6; D remains ambiguous. Trimming cost V 2 bases and J 8 bases, with 10 bases left between them. From germline, CDR1 is SEHNR and CDR2 FQNEAQ (reference sequence). The CDR3 runs 14 residues.

This clonotype was seen a few times. The chain recombines TRBV7-6 with TRBJ1-1; D perhaps matches TRBD1 (6 bases). Trimming left V 7 bases short and J 0 bases short, with 12 bases between. CDR1 is SGHVS, CDR2 FNYEAQ, per germline. The CDR3 runs 14 residues. The CDR3 is CASTRGGMNTEAFF. The CDR3, as DNA: TGTGCCAGCACCCGGGGGGGCATGAACACTGAAGCTTTCTTT.

This clonotype was detected only a few times. The chain employs TRBV29-1 and TRBJ2-7; 7 bases are a match to TRBD1. CDR1 and CDR2 (germline): SQVTM, ANQGSEA. The CDR3 is 13 residues long. The V segment lost 2 bases and the J segment 2 bases; nucleotides outside the gene matches: 3. The CDR3 is CSVEMGTAYEQYF. The DNA for the CDR3 is TGCAGCGTTGAAATGGGGACAGCCTACGAGCAGTACTTC.

This chain links TRBV5-5 with TRBJ2-3; 7 bases map to TRBD1. The CDR3 covers 16 residues. The junction had 8 bases not matched to a gene; V was cut back by 0 bases and J by 4 bases. CDR1 and CDR2 from the germline V gene are SGHKS and YYEKEE (reference sequence). The CDR3: CASSLGQGKSSDTQYF. CDR3 bases: TGTGCCAGCAGCTTGGGACAGGGCAAATCTTCAGATACGCAGTATTTT.